This TCR beta chain was recorded in a study of CD8 T cell repertoires and HIV-1 epitope variants. This clone was counted between two and nine times. Its antigen is currently unknown. Repertoires were generated with immunoSEQ multiplex PCR, while TCRdb's copy carries only in-frame clones and drops some. The table records about 2,500 clones, about 65% of them present only once. The length of the CDR3 is 11 residues. V lost 4 bases, J lost 5 bases, and 3 bases lay in between. The germline gives CDR1 MDHEN, CDR2 SYDVKM. The sample was cultured CD8+ T cells derived from PBMCs. V gene TRBV28 combines with J gene TRBJ1-5; D gene ambiguous. The origin of this receptor is a male donor with HIV. This chain's CDR3 is CASSSYQPQHF. CDR3 DNA sequence: TGTGCCAGCAGTTCCTATCAGCCCCAGCATTTT.